This TCR beta chain emerged from a study of blood T cells in healthy people across ages (dated by TCRdb to the mid-2010s). Context from the whole study: In model experiments, roughly one uniquely barcoded TCR beta cDNA molecule per two T cells was captured by template switching. Using deep sequencing normalized with unique cDNA molecular identifiers, the study measured how TCR beta repertoire diversity changes with age. The donors were split into four age groups: young (average about 15 years), middle-aged (around 40), aged (approximately 60) and long-lived (roughly 77). To avoid experimental bias, donors of different ages were spread randomly across the sequencing lanes. For two donors (one aged 18 to 30 and one aged 80 or older), the study analyzed two additional independent replicas of 1 million unique cDNA reads from the same blood draw.

The receptor library was made with 5' RACE. A second PCR of about 6 to 12 cycles was performed with a sample-barcoded 5' primer and a J-beta primer mix. A unique molecular identifier was introduced onto each TCR beta cDNA molecule by a template-switch 5' adaptor carrying 12 random nucleotides. Each sample yielded at least 3 million CDR3-containing paired-end reads. All of the RNA was converted into first-strand cDNA using the Mint cDNA synthesis kit, with a TRBC-specific oligonucleotide serving as the primer. Following uracil-DNA glycosylase treatment, a first 18-cycle PCR with universal primers M1SS and BC2_uni_R was performed on all cDNA. Concerning the study's data processing: Normalization of each sample was performed by random selection of 1 million high-quality reads, each carrying a distinct molecular identifier. Instead of being binned into consensus sequences, reads that shared molecular identifiers were thrown out. MiTCR, run with a Q25 quality threshold and the strictest error-elimination algorithm, handled CDR3 identification, clonotype clustering and error correction. A nonparametric unseen species model with Euler transformation was used to estimate a lower bound on total TCR beta diversity. TCRdb cleaned the public reads at Q25 with fastp, built clones with MiXCR and kept in-frame beta chains. Every entry covers one CDR3 protein and lists the most common genes and DNA from its rows. TCRdb's processing, not the study's, gives the V and J calls here. The sample data list approximately 1,700,000 distinct CDR3 sequences, and roughly 43% of these were observed just once. The ten biggest clones cover 23% of the sample.

The research as a whole found: As age increased, observed TCR beta diversity per million T cells dropped in a roughly linear way, and a significant reduction was already evident by age about 40. Bulk unsorted PBMC profiling prevented conclusive comparison of naive and antigen-experienced compartments. The CMV infection status of donors was not known, potentially confounding age-related changes in expanded clonotypes. Compared with the aged group, the long-lived group had more naive CD4+ T cells, fewer expanded clones and increased TCR diversity, a pattern suggesting age selection. Total diversity estimates from one million sequenced T cells were considered lower bounds and underestimates. A strong correlation was found between observed TCR beta diversity and the percentage of naive T cells measured by flow cytometry.

Worth noting for this clonotype: Which antigen it targets is not known. The input lacks base qualities; no much larger clone sits a single base away.

Systemically healthy Caucasian individuals from Russia, some 38 in total and aged roughly 6 to 95 years, were included as donors. Approximately 9.3 milliliters of peripheral blood were drawn from each donor into EDTA-treated Vacutainer tubes. Ficoll-Paque density-gradient centrifugation was used to isolate PBMCs, with at least 6 million per sample. Total RNA was extracted from PBMCs with Trizol reagent, with at least 5 micrograms obtained per sample. Naive CD45RAhigh/CD27high T cell percentages were measured by flow cytometry on a PBMC aliquot from every donor. The V end gives up 8 bases and the J end 2 bases, leaving 6 bases in the junction not matched to a gene. The germline V gene encodes CDR1 MNHEY and CDR2 SVGAGI. Its CDR3 holds 13 amino acids, cysteine through phenylalanine. Only the CDR3 part of the read is kept: 39 bases, read in frame from the first base.

The sequence derives from a human donor in good health. The sequence is built from TRBV6-5 and TRBJ2-7, with 7 bases matching TRBD1. The sequencing input was blood. In nucleotide form, the sequence is TGTGCCAGCGTCGGGACAGTAACCTACGAGCAGTACTTC. This translates into CASVGTVTYEQYF.